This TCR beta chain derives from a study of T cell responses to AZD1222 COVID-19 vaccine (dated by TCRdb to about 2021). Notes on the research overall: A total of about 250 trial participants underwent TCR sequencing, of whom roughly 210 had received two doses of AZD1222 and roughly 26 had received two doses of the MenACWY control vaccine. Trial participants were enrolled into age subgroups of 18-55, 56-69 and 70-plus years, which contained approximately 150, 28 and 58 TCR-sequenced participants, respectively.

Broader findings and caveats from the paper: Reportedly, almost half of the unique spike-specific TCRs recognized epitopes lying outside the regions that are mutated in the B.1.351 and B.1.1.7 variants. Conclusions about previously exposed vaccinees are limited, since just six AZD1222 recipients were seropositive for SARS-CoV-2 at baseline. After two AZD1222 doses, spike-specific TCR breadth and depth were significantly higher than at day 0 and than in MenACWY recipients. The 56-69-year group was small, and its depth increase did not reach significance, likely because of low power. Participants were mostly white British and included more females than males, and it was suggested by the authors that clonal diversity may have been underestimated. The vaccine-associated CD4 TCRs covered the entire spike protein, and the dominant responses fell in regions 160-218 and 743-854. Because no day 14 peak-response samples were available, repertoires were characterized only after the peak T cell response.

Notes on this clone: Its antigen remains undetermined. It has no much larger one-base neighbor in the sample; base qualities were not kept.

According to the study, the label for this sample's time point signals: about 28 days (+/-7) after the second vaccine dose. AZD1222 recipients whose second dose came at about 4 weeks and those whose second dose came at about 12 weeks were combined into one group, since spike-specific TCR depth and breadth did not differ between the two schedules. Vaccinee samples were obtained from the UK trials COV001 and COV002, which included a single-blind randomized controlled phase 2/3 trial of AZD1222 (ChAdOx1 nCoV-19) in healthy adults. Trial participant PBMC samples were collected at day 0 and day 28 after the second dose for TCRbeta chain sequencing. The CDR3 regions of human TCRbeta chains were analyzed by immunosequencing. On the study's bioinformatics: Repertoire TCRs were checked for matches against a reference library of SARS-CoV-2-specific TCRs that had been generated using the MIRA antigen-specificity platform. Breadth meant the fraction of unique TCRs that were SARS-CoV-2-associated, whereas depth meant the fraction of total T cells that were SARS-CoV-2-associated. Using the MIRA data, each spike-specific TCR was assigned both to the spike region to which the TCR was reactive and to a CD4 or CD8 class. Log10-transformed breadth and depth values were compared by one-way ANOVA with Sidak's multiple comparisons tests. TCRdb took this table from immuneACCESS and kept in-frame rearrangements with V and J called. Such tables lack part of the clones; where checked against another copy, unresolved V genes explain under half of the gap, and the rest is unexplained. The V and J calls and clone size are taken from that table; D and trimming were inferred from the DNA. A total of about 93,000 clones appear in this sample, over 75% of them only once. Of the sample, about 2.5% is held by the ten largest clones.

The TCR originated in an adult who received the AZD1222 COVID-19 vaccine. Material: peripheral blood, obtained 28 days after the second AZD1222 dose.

CDR3 loop: CASRYHPGLAGPDTQYF. The DNA reads as follows: TGTGCCAGCAGGTACCATCCGGGACTAGCGGGGCCAGATACGCAGTATTTT. Recombination connected TRBV11-2 to TRBJ2-3; 13 nucleotides in the junction match TRBD2. Trimming takes 6 bases off V and 4 bases off J; junction bases not matched to a gene: 10. From the germline V gene, CDR1 is SGHAT and CDR2 is FQNNGV. The CDR3, from cysteine to phenylalanine, totals 17 residues. Of all the DNA, just the CDR3 is kept, 51 bases in frame from base 1.